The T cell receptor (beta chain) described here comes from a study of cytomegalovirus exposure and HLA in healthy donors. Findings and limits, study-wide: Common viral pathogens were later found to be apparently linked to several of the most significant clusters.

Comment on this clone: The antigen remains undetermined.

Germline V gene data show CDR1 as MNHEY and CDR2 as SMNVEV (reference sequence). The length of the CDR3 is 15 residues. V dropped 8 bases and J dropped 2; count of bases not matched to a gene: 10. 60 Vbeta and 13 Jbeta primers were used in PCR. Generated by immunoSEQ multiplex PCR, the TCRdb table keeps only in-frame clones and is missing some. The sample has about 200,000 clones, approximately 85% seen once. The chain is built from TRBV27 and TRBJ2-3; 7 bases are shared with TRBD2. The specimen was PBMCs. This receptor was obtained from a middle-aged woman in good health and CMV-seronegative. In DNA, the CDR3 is TGTGCCAGCCGACGGACTAGTCCTTCCACAGATACGCAGTATTTT. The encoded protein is CASRRTSPSTDTQYF.